This TCR beta chain was identified in a study of T cells in localized non-small cell lung cancer. Trimming took off 1 base at V and 5 bases at J, with 11 bases between the two ends. The length of the CDR3 is 14 residues. The germline gives CDR1 SGHVS, CDR2 FNYEAQ. Generated by immunoSEQ multiplex PCR, the TCRdb table keeps only in-frame clones and is missing some. The table includes around 64,000 clones, roughly 80% detected once. Notes on this clone: Its cognate antigen is unknown.

The study, taken as a whole, reports: The tumor had only one region sequenced, so heterogeneity remains possible.

The rearrangement joins TRBV7-6 to TRBJ2-5; D may match TRBD1 or TRBD2 (6 bases each). This sample comprised PBMCs, obtained before any cancer treatment. The TCR sequence derives from a man between 40 and 70 years old with stage II lung adenocarcinoma. This CDR3 reads CASSLGTGRETQYF. DNA for the CDR3: TGTGCCAGCAGCTTAGGCACAGGGAGGGAGACCCAGTACTTC.